The T cell receptor (beta chain) described here comes from a study of OX40 agonist ivuxolimab in advanced cancers. Overall study context: Head and neck, renal cell, melanoma or hepatocellular carcinoma were the cancers that dose-escalation patients had. Partial responses were achieved by three patients, of whom one had hepatocellular carcinoma and two had cutaneous melanoma.

The repertoire was sequenced with immunoSEQ multiplex PCR; TCRdb's copy has only in-frame clones and lacks some. This table has about 18,000 clones, over 75% appearing once. This clone came up once. Its antigen is not identified. Deletions cut 1 base from V and 9 bases from J, with 16 bases between. Germline assignment: CDR1 LNHNV and CDR2 YYDKDF (reference sequence). This CDR3 has 15 residues. Study-wide results and caveats: Antigen specificity of clonally expanded peripheral T cells was not established.

The source material was CD4+ or CD8+ T cells sorted from blood, sampled in a trial of the OX40 agonist ivuxolimab. The sequence was collected from an adult with an advanced solid tumor such as melanoma, head and neck, liver or kidney cancer. The chain joins TRBV15 to TRBJ2-1, with no clear D. The DNA for the CDR3 is TGTGCCACCAGCAGAGGGCAGAATACTATAATTGAGCAGTTCTTC. This gives the protein CATSRGQNTIIEQFF. Looking up the rest from reference TRBV15 and TRBJ2-1 gives the full variable domain: DAMVIQNPRYQVTQFGKPVTLSCSQTLNHNVMYWYQQKSSQAPKLLFHYYDKDFNNEADTPDNFQSRRPNTSFCFLDIRSPGLGDTAMYLCATSRGQNTIIEQFFGPGTRLTVL.